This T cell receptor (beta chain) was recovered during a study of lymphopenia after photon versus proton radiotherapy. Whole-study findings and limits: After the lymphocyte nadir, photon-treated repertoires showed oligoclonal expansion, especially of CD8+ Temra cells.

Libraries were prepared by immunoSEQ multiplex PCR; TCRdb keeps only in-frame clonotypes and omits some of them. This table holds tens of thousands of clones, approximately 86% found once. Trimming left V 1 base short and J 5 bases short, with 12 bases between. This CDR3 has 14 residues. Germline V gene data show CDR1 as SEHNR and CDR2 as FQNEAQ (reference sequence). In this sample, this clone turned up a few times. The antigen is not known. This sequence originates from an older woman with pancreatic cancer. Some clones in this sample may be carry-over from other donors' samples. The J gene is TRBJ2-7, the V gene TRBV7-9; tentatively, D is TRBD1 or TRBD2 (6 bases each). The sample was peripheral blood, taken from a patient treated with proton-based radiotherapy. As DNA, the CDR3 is TGTGCCAGCAGCTTAGATCGGGGGCCGAACGAGCAGTACTTC. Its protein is CASSLDRGPNEQYF. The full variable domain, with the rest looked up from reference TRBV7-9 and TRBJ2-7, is DTGVSQNPRHKITKRGQNVTFRCDPISEHNRLYWYRQTLGQGPEFLTYFQNEAQLEKSRLLSDRFSAERPKGSFSTLEIQRTEQGDSAMYLCASSLDRGPNEQYFGPGTRLTVT.